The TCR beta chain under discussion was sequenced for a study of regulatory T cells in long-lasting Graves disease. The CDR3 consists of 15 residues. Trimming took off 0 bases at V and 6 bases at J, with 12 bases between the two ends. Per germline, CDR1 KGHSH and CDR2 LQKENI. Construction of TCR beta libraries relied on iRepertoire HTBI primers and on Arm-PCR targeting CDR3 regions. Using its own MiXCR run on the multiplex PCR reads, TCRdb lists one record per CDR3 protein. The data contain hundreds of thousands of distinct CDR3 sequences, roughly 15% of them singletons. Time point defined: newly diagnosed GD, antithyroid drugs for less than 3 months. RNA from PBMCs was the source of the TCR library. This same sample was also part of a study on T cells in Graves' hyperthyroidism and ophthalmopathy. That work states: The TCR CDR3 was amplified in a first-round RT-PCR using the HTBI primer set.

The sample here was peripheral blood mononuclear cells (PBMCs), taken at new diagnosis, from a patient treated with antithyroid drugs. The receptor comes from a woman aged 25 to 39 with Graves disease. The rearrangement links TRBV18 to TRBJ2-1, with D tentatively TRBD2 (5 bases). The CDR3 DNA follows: TGTGCCAGCTCACCACCGGGTTTGGGAGTCAATGAGCAGTTCTTC. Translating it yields CASSPPGLGVNEQFF.